A selection of T cell receptor beta chains follows, all from one sample in a study of control samples from healthy donors and cancer patients. Here immunoSEQ multiplex PCR was the method, and the copy in TCRdb shows in-frame clones only, minus some. The table lists about 120,000 clones, 89% of them singletons. Sequencing was carried out using blood. These receptors were collected from a man aged 45 to 65 in good health. Each CDR3 is given with its conserved first and last residue. Each record gives: J gene, clone size, V gene, D gene, CDR3 DNA, CDR3 protein. A D gene is named only where the DNA matches it firmly. Part of the rows lack a size; the others show once, few, many or a class for expanded clones.

>TRBJ1-2|few|TRBV10-3|TRBD1
TGTGCCATCAGTGAGTCACAGGGGGCAGTTAACTATGGCTACACCTTC
CAISESQGAVNYGYTF
>TRBJ1-1|-|TRBV10-2|-
TGCGCCAGCAGCGCGGATGGGCGGGGGACTGAAGCTTTCTTT
CASSADGRGTEAFF
>TRBJ2-3|-|TRBV5-1|-
TGCGCCAGCAGCTTGGTAGCAGGGGGAGGGAATACGCAGTATTTT
CASSLVAGGGNTQYF
>TRBJ1-3|-|TRBV7-2|-
TGTGCCAGCAGCTTAGCTTACTCTGGAAACACCATATATTTT
CASSLAYSGNTIYF
>TRBJ2-7|-|TRBV6-2/TRBV6-3|-
TGTGCCAGCAGTTACTCAATGGCGCTAAACTACGAGCAGTACTTC
CASSYSMALNYEQYF
>TRBJ2-3|once|TRBV5-1|TRBD1
TGCGCCAGCAGCTCCCGGGACAGGGGGGAGGCAGATACGCAGTATTTT
CASSSRDRGEADTQYF
>TRBJ2-3|-|TRBV7-2|-
TGTGCCAGCAAAGTACGGGGGCAGAGCACAGATACGCAGTATTTT
CASKVRGQSTDTQYF
>TRBJ2-6|-|TRBV19|TRBD1
TGTGCCGGCAGGGGGCTTGGGGCCAACGTCCTGACTTTC
CAGRGLGANVLTF
>TRBJ1-2|-|TRBV3-1/TRBV3-2|-
TGTGCCAGCAGCCAAGGGCAGGGGACTGGCTACACCTTC
CASSQGQGTGYTF
>TRBJ1-1|-|TRBV25-1|TRBD1
TGTGCCAGCAGTGACAGACGGGGGAGAGGGGGCGCTGAAGCTTTCTTT
CASSDRRGRGGAEAFF
>TRBJ1-5|-|TRBV19|-
TGTGCCAGTACTGACATGACGTTAGGCAATCAGCCCCAGCATTTT
CASTDMTLGNQPQHF
>TRBJ2-7|-|TRBV2|TRBD1
TGTGCCAGCAGCCTCGGGACAGAGAGACCCTACGAGCAGTACTTC
CASSLGTERPYEQYF
>TRBJ1-4|-|TRBV19|-
TGTGCCAGTAGTAGTTGGGCAGATTATTCAACTAATGAAAAACTGTTTTTT
CASSSWADYSTNEKLFF
>TRBJ2-3|-|TRBV4-1|-
TGCGCCAGCAGCTATCATCTGGATACGCAGTATTTT
CASSYHLDTQYF
>TRBJ1-1|-|TRBV12-3/TRBV12-4|-
TGTGCCAGCAGTTCTAGGATGGGGGAAGCTTTCTTT
CASSSRMGEAFF
>TRBJ1-1|-|TRBV18|-
TGTGCCAGCTCACCACCCCACGACCCTGAGGAAGCTTTCTTT
CASSPPHDPEEAFF
>TRBJ1-1|-|TRBV4-3|TRBD1
TGCGCCAGCAGCCCAGGGACAGCGAACACTGAAGCTTTCTTT
CASSPGTANTEAFF
>TRBJ1-6|-|TRBV11-2|TRBD1
TGTGCCAGCAGCCAGGACAGGGGGCAATCACCCCTCCACTTT
CASSQDRGQSPLHF
>TRBJ1-1|once|TRBV10-3|-
TGTGCCATCAGTGAGTCGGAGACTGAAGCTTTCTTT
CAISESETEAFF
>TRBJ2-4|-|TRBV3-1/TRBV3-2|-
TGTGCCAGCAGCCAAGAAAGGATCGGTCACATTCAGTACTTC
CASSQERIGHIQYF
>TRBJ1-5|-|TRBV9|-
TGTGCCAGCAGCGTAGGCAGGCACAATCAGCCCCAGCATTTT
CASSVGRHNQPQHF
>TRBJ1-2|-|TRBV4-1|-
TGCGCCAGCCGCCTATCCCCGGGGGCAGATGCTTATGGCTACACCTTC
CASRLSPGADAYGYTF
>TRBJ2-2|-|TRBV19|TRBD1
TGTGCCAGTAGTATAAGCAGGGGGCAAGCCGGGGAGCTGTTTTTT
CASSISRGQAGELFF
>TRBJ2-2|-|TRBV25-1|-
TGTGCCAGCAGTGAACTACGGACGGCGAACACCGGGGAGCTGTTTTTT
CASSELRTANTGELFF
>TRBJ1-2|-|TRBV12-3/TRBV12-4|-
TGTGCCAGCAGTACACGGACAGTCGCTGGCTACACCTTC
CASSTRTVAGYTF
>TRBJ1-1|-|TRBV5-1|-
TGCGCCAGCAGCTTGGGAGACATGAACACTGAAGCTTTCTTT
CASSLGDMNTEAFF
>TRBJ1-4|few|TRBV5-6|TRBD1
TGTGCCAGCAGCCCTAGACAGGGGCTACAGGAAAAACTGTTTTTT
CASSPRQGLQEKLFF
>TRBJ1-2|-|TRBV5-6|-
TGTGCCAGCAGCCCACAGGGTTCCCCCCCTTATGGCTACACCTTC
CASSPQGSPPYGYTF
>TRBJ1-2|-|TRBV9|TRBD1
TGTGCCAGCAGCTTAACAGGGGGCGGGTATGGCTACACCTTC
CASSLTGGGYGYTF
>TRBJ2-2|-|TRBV24-1|-
TGTGCCACCAGGGACGGTACAGCCGGGGAGCTGTTTTTT
CATRDGTAGELFF
>TRBJ1-1|-|TRBV19|-
TGTGCCAGTAGTGTGGACAAGGGGAAAAACACTGAAGCTTTCTTT
CASSVDKGKNTEAFF
>TRBJ1-2|-|TRBV6-6|TRBD1
TGTGCCAGCAGTCGACAGGGGAATGGCTACACCTTC
CASSRQGNGYTF
>TRBJ1-5|-|TRBV4-2|-
TGTGCCAGCAGCCAAGCATCGGGGGGCGAGCAGCCCCAGCATTTT
CASSQASGGEQPQHF
>TRBJ1-1|-|TRBV6-5|-
TGTGCCAGCAGAGATCAGGGGAACACTGAAGCTTTCTTT
CASRDQGNTEAFF
>TRBJ2-6|-|TRBV15|-
TGTGCCACCAGCAGAGTCGTCGGGCAGGGAGGAATTGGGGCCAACGTCCTGACTTTC
CATSRVVGQGGIGANVLTF
>TRBJ2-7|once|TRBV19|TRBD1
TGTGCCAGTAGTTACGGGACAGGCATCTACGAGCAGTACTTC
CASSYGTGIYEQYF
>TRBJ1-1|-|TRBV25-1|-
TGTGCCAGCAGGTATGGGGGGGCGAGAACTGAAGCTTTCTTT
CASRYGGARTEAFF
>TRBJ2-7|-|TRBV12-3/TRBV12-4|TRBD1
TGTGCCAGCAGACACAGGGGCCAGGGATGGCAGTACTTC
CASRHRGQGWQYF
>TRBJ1-5|-|TRBV6-2/TRBV6-3|TRBD1
TGTGCCAGCAGCCCCGACAGGGGGTCTTTTCAGCCCCAGCATTTT
CASSPDRGSFQPQHF
>TRBJ1-1|-|TRBV19|TRBD1
TGTGCCAGTAGCCCGGACAGGCTGAACACTGAAGCTTTCTTT
CASSPDRLNTEAFF
>TRBJ1-2|-|TRBV5-6|-
TGTGCCAGCAGCTTTCGACAGGCTAACTATGGCTACACCTTC
CASSFRQANYGYTF
>TRBJ2-1|-|TRBV11-2|TRBD2
TGTGCCAGCAGCGGACTAGCGGGGGGCATCTACAATGAGCAGTTCTTC
CASSGLAGGIYNEQFF
>TRBJ1-1|-|TRBV5-1|TRBD1
TGCGCCAGCAGCTTGGCCGCAGGGGGCAGGGGGACTGAAGCTTTCTTT
CASSLAAGGRGTEAFF
>TRBJ1-6|-|TRBV5-1|-
TGCGCCAGCAGCTTGGGGGACACCTCAGCATCACCCCTCCACTTT
CASSLGDTSASPLHF
>TRBJ2-1|-|TRBV24-1|-
TGTGCCACCAGTGATACCGGACATATGAGCGATGAGCAGTTCTTC
CATSDTGHMSDEQFF
>TRBJ1-2|-|TRBV4-1|-
TGCGCCAGCAGCCAAGAGAGGGGAGGTGGCTACACCTTC
CASSQERGGGYTF
>TRBJ1-2|-|TRBV7-2|-
TGTGCCAGCAGCTTACAATCCGGGACTTTAAATGGCTACACCTTC
CASSLQSGTLNGYTF
>TRBJ1-3|-|TRBV18|TRBD1
TGTGCCAGCTCACCGCCCGGGACAGGGTCTGGAAACACCATATATTTT
CASSPPGTGSGNTIYF
>TRBJ1-6|-|TRBV7-9|-
TGTGCCAGCAGCTTCGAACACTCACCCCTCCACTTT
CASSFEHSPLHF
>TRBJ2-5|-|TRBV28|-
TGTGCCAGCAGTGGGGAGGCGGGGAGCCAAGAGACCCAGTACTTC
CASSGEAGSQETQYF
>TRBJ2-3|few|TRBV5-1|-
TGCGCCAGCAGCTTGGCCACAGATACGCAGTATTTT
CASSLATDTQYF
>TRBJ1-4|-|TRBV7-2|-
TGTGCCAGCAGCTTGGGGGGGGACGACGAAAAACTGTTTTTT
CASSLGGDDEKLFF
>TRBJ1-6|-|TRBV2|-
TGTGCCAGCTTCTTTACCCGCAATAATTCACCCCTCCACTTT
CASFFTRNNSPLHF
>TRBJ2-1|-|TRBV2|TRBD2
TGTGCCAGCAGTGAAAGCGGGGAGAGGGAGTTCTTC
CASSESGEREFF
>TRBJ2-5|-|TRBV5-1|-
TGCGCCAGCAGCTTGGGGTCCCAAGAGACCCAGTACTTC
CASSLGSQETQYF
>TRBJ2-5|-|TRBV5-1|-
TGCGCCAGCAGCTTGGCCGGGGGAACATCGAGGGAGACCCAGTACTTC
CASSLAGGTSRETQYF
>TRBJ1-2|-|TRBV6-1|TRBD1
TGTGCCAGCAGTGGGATCACCGGGACAGGTGTCTATGGCTACACCTTC
CASSGITGTGVYGYTF
>TRBJ1-2|-|TRBV6-5|TRBD1
TGTGCCAGCAGTCCCCAGGGGGTTGCTAACTATGGCTACACCTTC
CASSPQGVANYGYTF